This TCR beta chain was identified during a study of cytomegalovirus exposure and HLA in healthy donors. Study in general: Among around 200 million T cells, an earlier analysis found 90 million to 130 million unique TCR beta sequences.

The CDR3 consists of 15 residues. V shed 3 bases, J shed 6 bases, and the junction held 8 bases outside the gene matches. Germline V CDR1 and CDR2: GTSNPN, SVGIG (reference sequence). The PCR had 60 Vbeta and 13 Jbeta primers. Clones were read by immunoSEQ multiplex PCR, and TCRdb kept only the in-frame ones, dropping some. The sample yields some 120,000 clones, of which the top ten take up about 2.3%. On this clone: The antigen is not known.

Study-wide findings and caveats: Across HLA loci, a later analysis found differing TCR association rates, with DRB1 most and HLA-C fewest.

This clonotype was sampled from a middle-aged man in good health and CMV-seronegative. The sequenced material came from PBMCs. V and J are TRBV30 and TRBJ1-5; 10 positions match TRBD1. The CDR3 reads CAWSSFDRGRQPQHF. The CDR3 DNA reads TGTGCCTGGAGCTCTTTTGACAGGGGGCGTCAGCCCCAGCATTTT.